These T cell receptor beta chains were read from a single sample in a study of blood T cells in healthy people across ages. TCRdb redid the calling of the 5' RACE reads with MiXCR, one entry per CDR3 protein. The sample consists of about 780,000 distinct CDR3 sequences, about 45% of them appearing once. Sequenced sample: blood. The receptors here all came from a man at least 80 years old in good health. CDR3s include the opening cysteine and the closing phenylalanine or tryptophan. A D gene is named only where the DNA matches it firmly. The size entry is marked missing in some rows and otherwise reads once, few, many or a size class.

few	TRBJ2-5	TRBD2	TRBV20-1	CSASISGKLGTQYF	TGCAGTGCTAGTATTAGCGGGAAGTTGGGGACCCAGTACTTC
.	TRBJ1-2	.	TRBV5-1	CASSPATGGFGNYGYTF	TGCGCCAGCAGCCCAGCGACAGGCGGCTTCGGTAACTATGGCTACACCTTC
.	TRBJ2-3	.	TRBV12-3/TRBV12-4	CASSLMGASTDTQYF	TGTGCCAGCAGTTTAATGGGGGCAAGCACAGATACGCAGTATTTT
.	TRBJ2-1	.	TRBV7-3	CASSLFSQGPGSLSGGSYNEQFF	TGTGCCAGCAGCTTATTTTCCCAGGGTCCAGGGTCCCTTAGCGGCGGCTCCTACAATGAGCAGTTCTTC
.	TRBJ2-2	.	TRBV7-9	CASSHTGNTGELFF	TGTGCCAGCAGCCATACAGGGAACACCGGGGAGCTGTTTTTT
.	TRBJ2-3	.	TRBV11-2	CASRDTSWEAAVADTQYF	TGTGCCAGCAGGGATACTTCGTGGGAGGCCGCGGTAGCAGATACGCAGTATTTT
.	TRBJ2-5	TRBD2	TRBV3-1	CASSQDASGLRQYF	TGTGCCAGCAGCCAAGACGCTAGCGGCCTCAGACAGTACTTC
.	TRBJ2-2	.	TRBV12-3/TRBV12-4	CASVGGRNTGELFF	TGTGCCAGCGTGGGGGGCAGAAACACCGGGGAGCTGTTTTTT
few	TRBJ2-1	.	TRBV28	CASRRVPNEQFF	TGTGCCTCCCGTAGAGTTCCCAATGAGCAGTTCTTC
.	TRBJ2-7	.	TRBV5-8	CASRPDFYEQYF	TGTGCCAGCAGACCTGACTTCTACGAGCAGTACTTC
few	TRBJ2-7	TRBD2	TRBV7-2	CASSLEAASGTYEQYF	TGTGCCAGCAGCTTAGAGGCTGCTAGCGGGACCTACGAGCAGTACTTC
few	TRBJ2-6	.	TRBV28	CASSLGGNSGANALTF	TGTGCCAGCAGTTTAGGTGGAAACTCTGGGGCCAACGCCCTGACTTTC
few	TRBJ2-1	.	TRBV18	CASSPLYLPDNEQFF	TGTGCCAGCTCACCACTTTACTTACCAGACAATGAGCAGTTCTTC
.	TRBJ2-3	TRBD2	TRBV7-2	CASSLKRGLAGTDTQYF	TGTGCCAGCAGCTTAAAAAGGGGACTAGCTGGCACAGATACGCAGTATTTT
.	TRBJ2-3	.	TRBV5-6	CASSLLTSLGTPSTDTQYF	TGTGCCAGCAGCTTGCTAACTAGCCTTGGGACTCCTAGCACAGATACGCAGTATTTT
.	TRBJ1-4	.	TRBV28	CASSSLTPGEEKLFF	TGTGCCAGCAGTTCTCTAACTCCTGGGGAAGAAAAACTGTTTTTT
.	TRBJ2-1	.	TRBV19	CASSIEGGSYNEQFF	TGTGCCAGTAGTATTGAAGGGGGCTCCTACAATGAGCAGTTCTTC
.	TRBJ2-7	.	TRBV20-1	CSASEEDHYEQYF	TGCAGTGCTAGTGAGGAGGACCACTACGAGCAGTACTTC
.	TRBJ2-5	.	TRBV28	CASSVREEETQYF	TGTGCCAGCAGTGTTCGAGAGGAAGAGACCCAGTACTTC
.	TRBJ1-4	.	TRBV6-5	CASSSGGSANEKLFF	TGTGCCAGCAGTTCCGGGGGGTCGGCTAATGAAAAACTGTTTTTT
.	TRBJ2-4	.	TRBV20-1	CSSLAGTGNMEYF	TGCAGTTCCTTAGCGGGGACAGGCAACATGGAGTACTTC
.	TRBJ2-5	.	TRBV27	CASSRKGGGETQYF	TGTGCCAGCAGCCGCAAGGGGGGGGGAGAGACCCAGTACTTC
.	TRBJ1-5	TRBD1	TRBV27	CASSLTNPGGPNQPQHF	TGTGCCAGCAGTTTAACAAACCCAGGGGGCCCAAATCAGCCCCAGCATTTT
few	TRBJ2-1	TRBD2	TRBV7-9	CASSLRLAGEYEQFF	TGTGCCAGCAGCTTGCGACTAGCGGGAGAATATGAGCAGTTCTTC
few	TRBJ2-1	.	TRBV18	CASSPEGTNEFGEQFF	TGTGCCAGCTCACCAGAGGGGACCAACGAGTTCGGTGAGCAGTTCTTC
.	TRBJ2-1	.	TRBV9	CASSVGVDNERFF	TGTGCCAGCAGCGTAGGGGTCGACAATGAGCGGTTCTTC
.	TRBJ1-2	TRBD1	TRBV4-2	CASSQLGDRGRGYTF	TGTGCCAGCAGCCAACTTGGGGACAGGGGGCGCGGCTACACCTTC
.	TRBJ2-5	.	TRBV24-1	CATSDPRAGVETQYF	TGTGCCACCAGTGACCCTCGCGCAGGGGTTGAGACCCAGTACTTC
.	TRBJ2-7	TRBD2	TRBV11-3	CASEAAGGSYNEQYF	TGTGCCAGCGAGGCTGCGGGGGGCTCCTACAATGAGCAGTACTTC
once	TRBJ2-5	.	TRBV7-9	CASSLGIDSGQETQYF	TGTGCCAGCAGCTTAGGGATAGACTCGGGCCAAGAGACCCAGTACTTC
.	TRBJ2-5	TRBD2	TRBV5-1	CASSSIAGDTDEQYF	TGCGCCAGCAGCTCAATAGCGGGAGATACGGATGAGCAGTACTTC
.	TRBJ2-7	TRBD2	TRBV29-1	CSVTLSGRSYEQYF	TGCAGCGTCACCTTAAGCGGGAGGTCTTACGAGCAGTACTTC
few	TRBJ2-7	.	TRBV20-1	CSAKNSGRSEQYF	TGCAGTGCTAAGAACAGCGGAAGAAGCGAGCAGTACTTC
.	TRBJ1-3	.	TRBV14	CASSQGNTIYF	TGTGCCAGCAGCCAGGGAAACACCATATATTTT
.	TRBJ2-7	TRBD2	TRBV20-1	CSARDPGLAGYEQYF	TGCAGTGCTAGAGATCCCGGACTAGCAGGGTACGAGCAGTACTTC
many	TRBJ2-7	.	TRBV14	CASSQFRDYEQYF	TGTGCCAGCAGCCAATTTCGGGACTACGAGCAGTACTTC
.	TRBJ1-6	TRBD1	TRBV29-1	CSAGDRGGSPLHF	TGCAGCGCCGGGGACAGGGGGGGTTCACCCCTCCACTTT
.	TRBJ2-3	.	TRBV27	CASSLLGVPKSTQYF	TGTGCCAGCAGTTTATTGGGGGTCCCTAAGAGTACGCAGTATTTT
once	TRBJ2-3	TRBD2	TRBV7-9	CASSVGLARDTQYF	TGTGCCAGCAGCGTGGGACTAGCGCGAGATACGCAGTATTTT
many	TRBJ2-3	.	TRBV9	CASSVAMRSTDTQYF	TGTGCCAGCAGCGTAGCAATGCGGAGCACAGATACGCAGTATTTT
.	TRBJ1-1	.	TRBV20-1	CSVIPGFYTEAFF	TGCAGTGTAATACCAGGGTTCTACACTGAAGCTTTCTTT
few	TRBJ2-1	TRBD2	TRBV6-6	CASSGTSGVNEQFF	TGTGCCAGCTCCGGGACTAGCGGGGTTAATGAGCAGTTCTTC
.	TRBJ2-6	TRBD1	TRBV7-2	CASSGGQSFGANVLTF	TGTGCCAGCAGCGGGGGACAGTCTTTTGGGGCCAACGTCCTGACTTTC
.	TRBJ2-7	.	TRBV9	CASSVGTANSYEQYF	TGTGCCAGCAGCGTAGGGACAGCCAACTCCTACGAGCAGTACTTC
.	TRBJ2-1	.	TRBV24-1	CATSESPGNNEQFF	TGTGCCACCAGTGAGAGCCCTGGGAACAATGAGCAGTTCTTC